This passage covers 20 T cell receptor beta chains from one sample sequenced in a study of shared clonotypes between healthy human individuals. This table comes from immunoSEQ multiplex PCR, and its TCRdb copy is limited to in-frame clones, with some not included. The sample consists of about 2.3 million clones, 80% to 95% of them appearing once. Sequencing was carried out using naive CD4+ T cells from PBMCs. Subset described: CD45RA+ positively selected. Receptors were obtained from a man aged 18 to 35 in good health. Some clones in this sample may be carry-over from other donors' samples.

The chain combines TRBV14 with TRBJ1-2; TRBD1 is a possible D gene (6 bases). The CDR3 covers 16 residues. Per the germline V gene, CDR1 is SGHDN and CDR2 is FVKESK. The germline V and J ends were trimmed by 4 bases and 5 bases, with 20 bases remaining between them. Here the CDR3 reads CASSPGAPRGLYGYTF. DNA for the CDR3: TGTGCCAGCAGCCCTGGGGCCCCCCGGGGGCTTTATGGCTACACCTTC.

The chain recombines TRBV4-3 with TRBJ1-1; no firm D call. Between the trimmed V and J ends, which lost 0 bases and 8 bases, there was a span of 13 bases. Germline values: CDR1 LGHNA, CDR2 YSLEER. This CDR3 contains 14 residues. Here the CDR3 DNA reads TGCGCCAGCAGCCAAGATTACTCTGTCAGGGAAGCTTTCTTT. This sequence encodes CASSQDYSVREAFF.

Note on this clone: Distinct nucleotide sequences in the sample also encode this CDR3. The CDR3 bases are TGTGCCAGCAGGGGGGGGGCCATGAACACTGAAGCTTTCTTT. It encodes CASRGGAMNTEAFF. This chain links TRBV28 with TRBJ1-1, with a weak D call TRBD1 (6 bases). CDR3 length equals 14 residues. Trimming shortened V by 6 bases and J by 0 bases, and 11 bases separated the two germline ends. Germline CDR1 MDHEN, CDR2 SYDVKM.

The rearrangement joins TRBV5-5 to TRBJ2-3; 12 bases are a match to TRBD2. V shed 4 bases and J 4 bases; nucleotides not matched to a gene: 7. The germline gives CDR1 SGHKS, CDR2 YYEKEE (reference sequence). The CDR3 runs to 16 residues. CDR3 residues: CASSGRLAGVPDTQYF. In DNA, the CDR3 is TGTGCCAGCAGCGGGAGACTAGCGGGAGTACCAGATACGCAGTATTTT.

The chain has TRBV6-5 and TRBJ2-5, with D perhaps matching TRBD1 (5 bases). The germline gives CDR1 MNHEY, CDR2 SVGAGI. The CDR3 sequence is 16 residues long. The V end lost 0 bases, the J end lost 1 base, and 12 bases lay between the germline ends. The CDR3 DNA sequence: TGTGCCAGCAGTTACTCGCTTTCAGGGTCCCAAGAGACCCAGTACTTC. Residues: CASSYSLSGSQETQYF.

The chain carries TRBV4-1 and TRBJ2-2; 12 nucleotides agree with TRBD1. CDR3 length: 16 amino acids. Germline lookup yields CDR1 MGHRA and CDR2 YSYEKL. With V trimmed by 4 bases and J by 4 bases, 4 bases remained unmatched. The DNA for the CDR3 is TGCGCCAGCAGCCCGGGACAGGGGGCGGGCACCGGGGAGCTGTTTTTT. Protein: CASSPGQGAGTGELFF.

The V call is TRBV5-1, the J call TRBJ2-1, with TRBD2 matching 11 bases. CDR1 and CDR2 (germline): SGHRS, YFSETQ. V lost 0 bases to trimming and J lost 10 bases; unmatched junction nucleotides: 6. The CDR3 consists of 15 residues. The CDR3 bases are TGCGCCAGCAGCTTGGGACTAGCGGGACCAGGGGAGCAGTTCTTC. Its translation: CASSLGLAGPGEQFF.

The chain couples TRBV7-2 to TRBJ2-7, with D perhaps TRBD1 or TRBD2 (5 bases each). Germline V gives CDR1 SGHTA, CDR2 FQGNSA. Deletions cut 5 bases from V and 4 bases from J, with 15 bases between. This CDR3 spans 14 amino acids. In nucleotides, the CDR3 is TGTGCCAGCAGCCAGGTGTGGGGGAATTACGAGCAGTACTTC. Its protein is CASSQVWGNYEQYF.

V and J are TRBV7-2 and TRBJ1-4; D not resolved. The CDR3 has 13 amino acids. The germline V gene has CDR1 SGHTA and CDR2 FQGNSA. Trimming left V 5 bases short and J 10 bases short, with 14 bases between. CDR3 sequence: CASSNLPGGKLFF. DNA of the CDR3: TGTGCCAGCAGCAATCTGCCAGGAGGAAAACTGTTTTTT.

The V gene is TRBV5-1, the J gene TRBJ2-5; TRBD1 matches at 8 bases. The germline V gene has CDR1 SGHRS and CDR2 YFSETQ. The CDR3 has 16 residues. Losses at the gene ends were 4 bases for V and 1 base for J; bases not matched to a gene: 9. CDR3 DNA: TGCGCCAGCAGCCTCGGGACAGGCTCCCTCCAAGAGACCCAGTACTTC. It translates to CASSLGTGSLQETQYF.

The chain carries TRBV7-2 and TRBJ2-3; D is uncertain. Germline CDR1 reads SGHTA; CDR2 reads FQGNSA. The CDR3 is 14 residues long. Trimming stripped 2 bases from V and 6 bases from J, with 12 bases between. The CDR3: CASSLFGPPDTQYF. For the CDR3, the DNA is TGTGCCAGCAGCTTATTCGGGCCCCCCGATACGCAGTATTTT. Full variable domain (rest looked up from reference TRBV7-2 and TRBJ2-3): GAGVSQSPSNKVTEKGKDVELRCDPISGHTALYWYRQSLGQGLEFLIYFQGNSAPDKSGLPSDRFSAERTGGSVSTLTIQRTQQEDSAVYLCASSLFGPPDTQYFGPGTRLTVL.

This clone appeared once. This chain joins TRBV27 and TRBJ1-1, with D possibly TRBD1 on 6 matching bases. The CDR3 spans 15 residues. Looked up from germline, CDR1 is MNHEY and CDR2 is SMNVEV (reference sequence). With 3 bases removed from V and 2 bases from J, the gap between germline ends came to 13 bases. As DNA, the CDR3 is TGTGCCAGCAGTTTCTACGGACAGCCTAACACTGAAGCTTTCTTT. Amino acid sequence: CASSFYGQPNTEAFF.

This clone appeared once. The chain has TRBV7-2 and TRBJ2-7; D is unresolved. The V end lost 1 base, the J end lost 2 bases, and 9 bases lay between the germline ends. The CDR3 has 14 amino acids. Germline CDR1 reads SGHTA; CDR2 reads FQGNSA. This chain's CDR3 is CASSLGRLTYEQYF. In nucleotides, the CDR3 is TGTGCCAGCAGCTTAGGTAGACTCACCTACGAGCAGTACTTC.

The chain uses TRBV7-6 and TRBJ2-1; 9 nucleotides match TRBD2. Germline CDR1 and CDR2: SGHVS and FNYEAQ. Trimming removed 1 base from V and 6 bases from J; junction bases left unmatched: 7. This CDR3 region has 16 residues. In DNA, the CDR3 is TGTGCCAGCAGCTTAGTAGTTGCGGGAGGGTTCAATGAGCAGTTCTTC. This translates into CASSLVVAGGFNEQFF.

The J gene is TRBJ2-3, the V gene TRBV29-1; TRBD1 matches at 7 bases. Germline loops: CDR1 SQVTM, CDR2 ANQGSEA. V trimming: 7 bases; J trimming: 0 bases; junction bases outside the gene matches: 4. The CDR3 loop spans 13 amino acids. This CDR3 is CSANRGSTDTQYF. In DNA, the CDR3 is TGCAGCGCCAACAGGGGTAGCACAGATACGCAGTATTTT.

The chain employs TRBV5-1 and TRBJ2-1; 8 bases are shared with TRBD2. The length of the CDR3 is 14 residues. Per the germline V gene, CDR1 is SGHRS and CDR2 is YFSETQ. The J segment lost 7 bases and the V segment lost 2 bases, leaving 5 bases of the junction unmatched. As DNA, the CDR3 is TGCGCCAGCAGCTTTACGGGAGGGACGAATGAGCAGTTCTTC. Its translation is CASSFTGGTNEQFF.

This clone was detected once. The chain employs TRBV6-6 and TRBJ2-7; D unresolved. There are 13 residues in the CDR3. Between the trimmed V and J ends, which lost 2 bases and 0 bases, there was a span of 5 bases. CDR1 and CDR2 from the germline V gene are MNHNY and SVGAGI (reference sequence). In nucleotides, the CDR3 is TGTGCCAGCAGTTACCGGAACTCCTACGAGCAGTACTTC. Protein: CASSYRNSYEQYF.

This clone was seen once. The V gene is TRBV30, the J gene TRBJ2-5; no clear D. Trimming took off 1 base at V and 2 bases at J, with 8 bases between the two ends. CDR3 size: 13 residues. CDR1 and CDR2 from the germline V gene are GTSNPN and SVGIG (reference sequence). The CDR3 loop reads CAWSARLQETQYF. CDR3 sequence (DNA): TGTGCCTGGAGTGCCAGATTACAAGAGACCCAGTACTTC.

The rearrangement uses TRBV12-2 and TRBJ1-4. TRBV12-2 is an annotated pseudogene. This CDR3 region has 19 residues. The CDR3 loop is CASRLARSKVRTTNEKLFF. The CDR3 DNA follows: TGTGCAAGTCGCTTAGCGCGATCCAAGGTCAGAACAACTAATGAAAAACTGTTTTTT.

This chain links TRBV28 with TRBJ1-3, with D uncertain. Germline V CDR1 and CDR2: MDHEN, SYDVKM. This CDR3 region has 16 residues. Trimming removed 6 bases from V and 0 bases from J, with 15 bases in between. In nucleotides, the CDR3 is TGTGCCAGCAGCCCCCTGCGGACGGGCTCTGGAAACACCATATATTTT. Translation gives CASSPLRTGSGNTIYF.